Listed here are 2 T cell receptor beta chains from one sample, sequenced in a study of cytomegalovirus exposure and HLA in healthy donors (dated by TCRdb to the late 2010s). The library was generated by the immunoSEQ multiplex PCR assay. A mixture of 60 forward primers for TCR Vbeta segments and 13 reverse primers for TCR Jbeta segments was used in the multiplex PCR. The table comes from immuneACCESS by way of TCRdb, which keeps in-frame sequences with V and J called. Part of the clones is missing from these tables; in studies checked, under half for an unresolved V gene and the rest for unknown reasons. A total of about 160,000 clones appear in this sample, roughly 73% of them only once. The ten largest clonotypes hold about 1.4% of the sample. Material for sequencing was PBMCs. Every receptor here comes from a woman between 25 and 40 years old in good health and CMV-seronegative.

The chain uses TRBV6-1 and TRBJ1-2; D is unresolved. Germline values: CDR1 MNHNS, CDR2 SASEGT. CDR3 length: 12 amino acids. Trimming removed 6 bases at V and 4 bases at J, with 9 bases between. The CDR3 loop is CASSPPFYGYTF. The CDR3 DNA reads as TGTGCCAGCAGCCCCCCCTTCTATGGCTACACCTTC.

This chain joins TRBV6-4 and TRBJ1-1; a weak D match, TRBD1 (5 bases). CDR1 and CDR2 (germline): MRHNA, SNTAGT. The V and J ends lost 6 bases and 4 bases respectively, with 12 bases between them. CDR3 length: 13 residues. The CDR3 spells CASSTTGSTEAFF. DNA for the CDR3: TGTGCCAGCAGCACAACAGGAAGCACTGAAGCTTTCTTT.